Shown below are 23 T cell receptor beta chains from a single sample sequenced in a study of T cell changes during pregnancy in multiple sclerosis (dated by TCRdb to the late 2010s). The library was produced with the immunoSEQ multiplex PCR assay. What TCRdb holds here is the immuneACCESS table cut down to in-frame rearrangements. Part of the clones is not present; checked against another copy, under half of the missing clones reflect an unresolved V gene, and the others are unexplained. The sample table contains 80,000 to 130,000 clones; only one count was recorded for approximately 90% of them. The leading ten clones occupy 0.95% to 1.5% of the sample. This specimen was peripheral blood, taken in the second trimester of pregnancy. These receptors originate from a female donor with multiple sclerosis, enrolled in a pregnancy study.

The sample holds one count of this clone. The V gene is TRBV7-3, the J gene TRBJ2-3; D may be TRBD2 (5 bases). Per the germline V gene, CDR1 is SGHTA and CDR2 is FQGTGA. The CDR3 spans 15 residues. V was pared by 6 bases and J by 6 bases, with 19 bases between. The CDR3 reads CASSLLAVVGDTQYF. Here the CDR3 DNA reads TGTGCCAGCAGTCTTCTAGCAGTCGTGGGGGATACGCAGTATTTT.

V is TRBV30 and J is TRBJ1-4; TRBD1 aligns across 7 bases. The CDR3 totals 17 residues. The germline gives CDR1 GTSNPN, CDR2 SVGIG (reference sequence). With V trimmed by 3 bases and J by 2 bases, 12 bases remained unmatched. The CDR3 nucleotides are TGTGCCTGGAGCGGGGCAGGGGGTGGACTTACTAATGAAAAACTGTTTTTT. This translates into CAWSGAGGGLTNEKLFF.

This clone was found once. V usage is TRBV27 and J usage is TRBJ2-7, with D uncertain. This CDR3 comprises 14 residues. Trimming shortened V by 6 bases and J by 3 bases, and 15 bases separated the two germline ends. CDR1 is MNHEY and CDR2 is SMNVEV in the germline V gene (reference sequence). Here the CDR3 reads CASRSFGPDYEQYF. For the CDR3, the DNA is TGTGCCAGCAGGTCGTTCGGTCCCGACTACGAGCAGTACTTC.

The chain recombines TRBV15 with TRBJ2-5; tentative D call: TRBD1 (5 bases). The CDR3 sequence is 13 residues long. Trimming removed 0 bases at V and 5 bases at J, with 7 bases between. Germline V gives CDR1 LNHNV, CDR2 YYDKDF (reference sequence). CDR3 loop: CATSREGAETQYF. The CDR3 nucleotides read TGTGCCACCAGCAGAGAAGGGGCCGAGACCCAGTACTTC.

The chain recombines TRBV2 with TRBJ2-7; 8 bases fit TRBD1. CDR3 length equals 13 residues. Germline loops: CDR1 SNHLY, CDR2 FYNNEI. CDR3 sequence: CASEGTGLGEQYF. The CDR3 DNA is TGTGCGAGCGAGGGGACAGGCTTAGGAGAGCAGTACTTC.

The gene calls are TRBV27 and TRBJ2-1; TRBD1 agrees at 7 bases. Germline CDR1 MNHEY, CDR2 SMNVEV (reference sequence). The CDR3 consists of 15 residues. The trim removed 5 bases at V and 6 bases at J, leaving 10 bases unmatched. The CDR3 bases are TGTGCCAGCAGTCCCCGACAGGGAAGGGGCAATGAGCAGTTCTTC. This encodes CASSPRQGRGNEQFF.

The V and J genes are TRBV21-1 and TRBJ2-1; the table's D call, TRBD2, has no DNA check behind it. TRBV21-1 is tagged as a pseudogene. This CDR3 is built from 15 residues. The chain's CDR3 is CASSKKSEGGNEQFF. For the CDR3, the DNA is TGTGCCAGCAGCAAAAAATCTGAGGGGGGGAATGAGCAGTTCTTC.

V and J are TRBV9 and TRBJ2-1; a weak D match, TRBD1 (6 bases). Trimming left V 4 bases short and J 12 bases short, with 14 bases between. The CDR3 has 12 residues. Germline V CDR1 and CDR2: SGDLS, YYNGEE. The CDR3 nucleotides are TGTGCCAGCAGCTCAGGGGTGGGAGCGCAGTTCTTC. Residues: CASSSGVGAQFF.

This chain connects TRBV7-2 to TRBJ2-7; D is unclear. V lost 5 bases and J lost 0, with 2 bases in between. This CDR3 spans 11 amino acids. Germline V gene sequence: CDR1 SGHTA, CDR2 FQGNSA. The CDR3 region has the DNA TGTGCCAGCAGCCACTCCTACGAGCAGTACTTC. Translated: CASSHSYEQYF. The complete variable domain, with remaining parts taken from reference TRBV7-2 and TRBJ2-7, reads GAGVSQSPSNKVTEKGKDVELRCDPISGHTALYWYRQSLGQGLEFLIYFQGNSAPDKSGLPSDRFSAERTGGSVSTLTIQRTQQEDSAVYLCASSHSYEQYFGPGTRLTVT.

This clone occurred a few times. V gene TRBV2 combines with J gene TRBJ1-1, with a tentative D call TRBD1 (6 bases). Trimming took off 2 bases at V and 3 bases at J, with 22 bases between the two ends. The V gene's germline CDR1 is SNHLY and CDR2 FYNNEI. The CDR3 runs to 18 residues. The CDR3 loop reads CASSESDLGRDKDTEAFF. CDR3 DNA: TGTGCCAGCAGTGAATCTGATCTGGGTCGGGACAAAGACACTGAAGCTTTCTTT.

The V and J genes are TRBV29-1 and TRBJ2-1; D uncertain. Germline CDR1 SQVTM, CDR2 ANQGSEA. CDR3 length equals 15 residues. V lost 4 bases and J 0 bases, leaving 13 bases between the germline ends. CDR3 nucleotide sequence: TGCAGCGTTGTATGGGCTACGAGCTCCTACAATGAGCAGTTCTTC. Amino acid sequence: CSVVWATSSYNEQFF.

This chain links TRBV5-6 with TRBJ2-2; a weak D match, TRBD1 (5 bases). Germline V gene sequence: CDR1 SGHDT, CDR2 YYEEEE. The V end was cut by 5 bases, the J end by 5 bases, with 16 bases between. The CDR3 is made up of 15 amino acids. The CDR3 spells CASSRWTHQTGELFF. CDR3 in DNA: TGTGCCAGCAGTCGTTGGACACACCAAACCGGGGAGCTGTTTTTT.

The rearrangement joins TRBV30 to TRBJ2-5; TRBD2 agrees at 9 bases. This CDR3 is built from 15 residues. Unmatched junction bases numbered 14, after V lost 6 bases and J lost 6 bases. Germline V gene lookup returns CDR1 GTSNPN and CDR2 SVGIG (reference sequence). CDR3 region: CACSTGLAGVKTQYF. Here the CDR3 DNA reads TGTGCCTGTTCTACAGGGTTAGCGGGGGTAAAGACCCAGTACTTC.

The V and J genes are TRBV5-3 and TRBJ2-7; unclear D gene. TRBV5-3 is classed as an ORF, of uncertain function. The CDR3 is 11 residues long. Trimming removed 3 bases at V and 3 bases at J, with 4 bases between. CDR3 bases: TGTGCCAGAAGCTCCTGCTACGAGCAGTACTTC. It encodes CARSSCYEQYF.

The CDR3 DNA reads TGTGCCTCCCTCGCGGGTAGCTCCTACGAGCAGTACTTC. Translating gives CASLAGSSYEQYF. This rearrangement joins TRBV2 to TRBJ2-7; D may be TRBD2 (5 bases). V lost 11 bases, J lost 0 bases, and 14 bases lay in between. The CDR3 is 13 amino acids. From germline, CDR1 is SNHLY and CDR2 FYNNEI.

This rearrangement joins TRBV4-1 to TRBJ2-2; 7 nucleotides line up with TRBD1. The CDR3 totals 15 residues. Losses at the gene ends were 5 bases for V and 3 bases for J; bases not matched to a gene: 6. Germline CDR1 MGHRA, CDR2 YSYEKL. As DNA, the CDR3 is TGCGCCAGCAGCTCCCGGGACAGATACACCGGGGAGCTGTTTTTT. It is translated as CASSSRDRYTGELFF.

This clone showed up just a few times. J is TRBJ1-1 and V is TRBV9, with a weak D call TRBD1 (5 bases). Trimming pared 0 bases from V and 0 bases from J, leaving 6 bases between. Germline CDR1 is SGDLS and CDR2 is YYNGEE. This CDR3 region has 14 residues. The CDR3 sequence: CASSVGGMNTEAFF. CDR3 DNA sequence: TGTGCCAGCAGCGTAGGGGGCATGAACACTGAAGCTTTCTTT.

This clone was detected only once. The V call is TRBV10-3, the J call TRBJ1-5; tentative D call: TRBD1 (6 bases). V dropped 5 bases and J dropped 0 bases, with 11 bases sitting between them. The V gene's germline CDR1 is ENHRY and CDR2 SYGVKD. The CDR3 has 15 residues. As DNA, the CDR3 is TGTGCCATCAGTAACCGGGACAATAGCAATCAGCCCCAGCATTTT. It encodes CAISNRDNSNQPQHF.

The chain employs TRBV9 and TRBJ2-7, with 11 nucleotides matching TRBD1. The J segment lost 2 bases and the V segment lost 0 bases, leaving 4 bases of the junction unmatched. The germline gives CDR1 SGDLS, CDR2 YYNGEE. This CDR3 comprises 16 residues. The CDR3 sequence is CASSVEGQGGPYEQYF. The DNA of the CDR3 is TGTGCCAGCAGCGTAGAGGGACAGGGGGGTCCCTACGAGCAGTACTTC.

This chain joins TRBV19 and TRBJ2-7, with TRBD1 matching 8 bases. Germline trimming cut 3 bases from V and 2 bases from J; bases unmatched to any gene: 6. CDR3 length equals 15 residues. Germline values: CDR1 LNHDA, CDR2 SQIVND (reference sequence). The CDR3 sequence is CASSIGQGATYEQYF. CDR3 nucleotide sequence: TGTGCCAGTAGTATTGGGCAGGGGGCGACCTACGAGCAGTACTTC.

J is TRBJ1-6 and V is TRBV5-4, with 8 bases fitting TRBD1. Trimming at V came to 0 bases and at J to 9 bases, leaving 8 bases not matched to a gene. CDR3 size: 16 residues. Germline loops: CDR1 SGHNT, CDR2 YYREEE (reference sequence). The CDR3 coding sequence is TGTGCCAGCAGCTTGGTGTGGCGGACAGGGAGTTCACCCCTCCACTTT. Residues: CASSLVWRTGSSPLHF. The full variable domain, its missing parts supplied by reference TRBV5-4 and TRBJ1-6, is ETGVTQSPTHLIKTRGQQVTLRCSSQSGHNTVSWYQQALGQGPQFIFQYYREEENGRGNFPPRFSGLQFPNYSSELNVNALELDDSALYLCASSLVWRTGSSPLHFGNGTRLTVT.

The chain couples TRBV6-1 to TRBJ2-3, with D possibly matching TRBD1 (5 bases). Germline-derived CDR1 and CDR2 are MNHNS and SASEGT. This CDR3 comprises 14 residues. Trimming removed 0 bases at V and 4 bases at J, with 8 bases between. CDR3: CASSEARVSDTQYF. Written as DNA, the CDR3 is TGTGCCAGCAGTGAAGCCAGGGTGTCAGATACGCAGTATTTT.

J is TRBJ2-2 and V is TRBV28; possibly TRBD1 for D (6 bases). This CDR3 spans 15 amino acids. The germline gives CDR1 MDHEN, CDR2 SYDVKM. Trimming removed 4 bases from V and 3 bases from J, with 12 bases in between. The CDR3 protein is CASSSSDRHTGELFF. The CDR3 nucleotides are TGTGCCAGCAGTTCCTCGGACAGACACACCGGGGAGCTGTTTTTT.